The clone carrying this T cell receptor beta chain was seen many times. The germline V and J ends were trimmed by 1 base and 2 bases, with 6 bases remaining between them. This CDR3 contains 13 residues. Germline V CDR1 and CDR2: SGHRS, YFSETQ. TCRdb itself ran the 5' RACE reads through MiXCR, one entry per CDR3 protein. The sample lists about 72,000 distinct CDR3 sequences, around 8.7% occurring once. The data stem from a study of early T cells in non-severe SARS-CoV-2 infection. The source of this sequence is an adult who was a healthcare worker with PCR-confirmed SARS-CoV-2 infection or an uninfected control (not recorded which). Sequencing was done on a sample of whole blood. The genes are TRBV5-1 and TRBJ2-5; D ambiguous. CDR3 in amino acids: CASSLRSQETQYF. CDR3 nucleotides: TGCGCCAGCAGCTTGCGCAGTCAAGAGACCCAGTACTTC.